The rows below give T cell receptor beta chains drawn from one sample of a study of blood T cell repertoires in COVID-19. TCRdb's copy holds only in-frame clones and misses some; the assay was immunoSEQ multiplex PCR. The profile shows 300,000 to 500,000 clones, roughly 86% of them singletons. Sequencing was carried out using PBMCs or T cells enriched from blood (not recorded which). Receptor source: a woman in her forties with acute COVID-19. Each CDR3 is given with its conserved first and last residue. A D gene is named only where the DNA matches it firmly. Rows may omit the clone size; those that give it use once, few, many or a size class.

>TRBV7-9|.|13|TRBJ1-2|.
TGTGCCAGCAGCTTAGTACAGTACTATGGCTACACCTTC
CASSLVQYYGYTF
>TRBV29-1|few|13|TRBJ1-1|.
TGCAGCGTTGAAGACCCAGGGGAAACTGAAGCTTTCTTT
CSVEDPGETEAFF
>TRBV5-1|.|16|TRBJ1-3|.
TGCGCCAGCAGCTTAACGGGGGTGGCTCCTGGAAACACCATATATTTT
CASSLTGVAPGNTIYF
>TRBV14|.|17|TRBJ2-7|TRBD2
TGTGCCAGCAGCCAAGATGGGCCAAGCGGGGCCGCCTACGAGCAGTACTTC
CASSQDGPSGAAYEQYF
>TRBV15|.|15|TRBJ1-5|TRBD1
TGTGCCACCAGCAGCACCGGGACAGGGAAACAGCCCCAGCATTTT
CATSSTGTGKQPQHF
>TRBV6-5|.|14|TRBJ1-4|TRBD1
TGTGCCAGCAGTTACTCGAGACAGGGTGAAAAACTGTTTTTT
CASSYSRQGEKLFF
>TRBV19|.|14|TRBJ2-7|.
TGTGCCAGTAGTATTCGGCAGGGAGGCTACGAGCAGTACTTC
CASSIRQGGYEQYF
>TRBV4-1|.|13|TRBJ1-2|.
TGCGCCAGCAGCCAAGATCGGAGTTCGGGCTACACCTTC
CASSQDRSSGYTF
>TRBV7-9|.|14|TRBJ1-2|.
TGTGCCAGCAGCTCAGCGGCGGGGGGCTATGGCTACACCTTC
CASSSAAGGYGYTF
>TRBV5-1|.|14|TRBJ1-2|TRBD1
TGCGCCAGCAGCTTCGACAGGGTGGCCTATGGCTACACCTTC
CASSFDRVAYGYTF
>TRBV7-9|.|13|TRBJ1-6|TRBD1
TGTGCCAGCAGCGCGGGGACAGATTCACCCCTCCACTTT
CASSAGTDSPLHF
>TRBV29-1|.|13|TRBJ1-3|TRBD1
TGCAGCGTCTCCGGGACAGGTGGAAACACCATATATTTT
CSVSGTGGNTIYF
>TRBV18|.|16|TRBJ1-2|.
TGTGCCAGCTCAGAACGGAGGGGAGGGATCCTCTATGGCTACACCTTC
CASSERRGGILYGYTF
>TRBV13|.|14|TRBJ1-6|TRBD1
TGTGCCAGCAGCGCTACAGGGGTCGGGTCACCCCTCCACTTT
CASSATGVGSPLHF
>TRBV5-6|.|14|TRBJ2-2|.
TGTGCCAGCCTCGCAGGGAAGGACACCGGGGAGCTGTTTTTT
CASLAGKDTGELFF
>TRBV6-5|.|16|TRBJ1-2|TRBD1
TGTGCCAGCAGTTACCCCGGGACAGATGAGGGGTATGGCTACACCTTC
CASSYPGTDEGYGYTF
>TRBV19|.|15|TRBJ2-5|.
TGTGCCAGTAGTATAGAGAACACGGGGAGGAAGACCCAGTACTTC
CASSIENTGRKTQYF
>TRBV9|.|16|TRBJ2-5|TRBD2
TGTGCCAGCAGCGTAGGTAGCGGGGGTTTGCAAGAGACCCAGTACTTC
CASSVGSGGLQETQYF
>TRBV2|.|13|TRBJ1-5|TRBD1
TGTGCCAGCAGGGAGACAGGGACGGGGCGTTTGCATTTT
CASRETGTGRLHF
>TRBV7-2|.|15|TRBJ1-5|.
TGTGCCAGCAGCCCTGACATCGTCAGCAATCAGCCCCAGCATTTT
CASSPDIVSNQPQHF
>TRBV18|.|15|TRBJ2-5|TRBD2
TGTGCCAGCTCAGAACCACGGGGGGTGCAAGAGACCCAGTACTTC
CASSEPRGVQETQYF
>TRBV19|.|14|TRBJ2-3|TRBD2
TGTGCCAGTCTTAACGGGGGGGCGGAAGATACGCAGTATTTT
CASLNGGAEDTQYF
>TRBV4-1|.|15|TRBJ1-4|TRBD1
TGCGCCAGCAGGTTTAGAGGGACAGGGAACGAAAAACTGTTTTTT
CASRFRGTGNEKLFF
>TRBV2|.|15|TRBJ2-7|TRBD1
TGTGCCAGCAGTGAGGCGGGACAGGGGATTAGCGAGCAGTACTTC
CASSEAGQGISEQYF